These 12 T cell receptor beta chains share one sample of origin, sequenced in a study of T cells in Graves' hyperthyroidism and ophthalmopathy. It was RNA transcripts that yielded the amplified TCR beta CDR3 regions. The HTBI primer set was used in a first-round RT-PCR of the TCR CDR3. TCRdb recomputed calls from the multiplex PCR reads with MiXCR, one row per CDR3 protein. Of hundreds of thousands of distinct CDR3 sequences in the sample, 40% to 55% are singletons; the top ten hold about 7.2%. Sequencing was performed on peripheral blood or thyroid tissue (not recorded which). These receptor sequences come from an adult man with Graves' disease, either hyperthyroidism or ophthalmopathy (not recorded which).

The chain couples TRBV9 to TRBJ1-3; D might be TRBD1 (5 bases). Trimming left V 4 bases short and J 2 bases short, with 19 bases between. There are 17 residues in the CDR3. CDR1 and CDR2 from the germline V gene are SGDLS and YYNGEE. CDR3 coding DNA: TGTGCCAGCAGCTTACGATTCGGGGGAGTTACTGGAAACACCATATATTTT. Residues: CASSLRFGGVTGNTIYF.

To note about this clonotype: At one boundary the junction diverges from the germline segment, which might be a read error. This chain links TRBV5-1 with TRBJ2-7; 7 bases line up with TRBD1. The length of the CDR3 is 13 residues. The V gene's germline CDR1 is SGHRS and CDR2 YFSETQ. The CDR3, as DNA: TGCGCCAGCAGCTTGGACTCCCCAGGGGGATCGGTCTTC. Translating it yields CASSLDSPGGSVF.

This clonotype came up a few times. The chain is built from TRBV5-1 and TRBJ2-7; D may be TRBD1 or TRBD2 (5 bases each). In germline, CDR1 is SGHRS, CDR2 YFSETQ. CDR3 length: 14 residues. With 0 bases removed from V and 5 bases from J, the gap between germline ends came to 12 bases. CDR3 protein: CASSLAPGRDEQYF. The CDR3 DNA is TGCGCCAGCAGCTTGGCCCCAGGGCGGGACGAGCAGTACTTC.

The chain couples TRBV7-9 to TRBJ1-1; the match to TRBD1 covers 7 bases. Losses at the gene ends were 3 bases for V and 4 bases for J; bases not matched to a gene: 8. The germline V gene has CDR1 SEHNR and CDR2 FQNEAQ (reference sequence). The CDR3 is 15 residues long. The CDR3 loop is CASSFRDSSGTEAFF. In DNA, the CDR3 is TGTGCCAGCAGCTTCCGGGACAGTAGCGGCACTGAAGCTTTCTTT.

This clonotype was counted a single time. The V call is TRBV15, the J call TRBJ1-3; perhaps TRBD1 as D (5 bases). Trimming shortened V by 1 base and J by 7 bases, and 11 bases separated the two germline ends. Looked up from germline, CDR1 is LNHNV and CDR2 is YYDKDF (reference sequence). This CDR3 has 14 amino acids. The CDR3 DNA sequence: TGTGCCACCAGCAGAGGAAAACAGGCGAACACCATATATTTT. It codes for CATSRGKQANTIYF.

V gene TRBV19 combines with J gene TRBJ1-4; D gene ambiguous. The ends were cut back, 8 bases at V and 14 bases at J, with 21 bases in the middle. Germline V lookup: CDR1 LNHDA, CDR2 SQIVND (reference sequence). The CDR3 is 13 residues long. The CDR3 DNA reads TGTGCCAGTGGCCGGATCTTTCTGGACGTTCTGTTTTTT. Translated, it gives CASGRIFLDVLFF.

This clonotype was seen many times. The rearrangement links TRBV15 to TRBJ1-5, with 7 positions matching TRBD1. Losses at the gene ends were 0 bases for V and 6 bases for J; bases not matched to a gene: 5. The germline gives CDR1 LNHNV, CDR2 YYDKDF (reference sequence). The CDR3 totals 15 residues. The CDR3 loop reads CATSRDRGHGQPQHF. For the CDR3, the DNA is TGTGCCACCAGCAGAGATAGGGGGCACGGTCAGCCCCAGCATTTT. The full variable domain, rest sourced from reference TRBV15 and TRBJ1-5, is DAMVIQNPRYQVTQFGKPVTLSCSQTLNHNVMYWYQQKSSQAPKLLFHYYDKDFNNEADTPDNFQSRRPNTSFCFLDIRSPGLGDTAMYLCATSRDRGHGQPQHFGDGTRLSIL.

The chain uses TRBV29-1 and TRBJ1-4; TRBD1 agrees at 7 bases. The CDR3 spans 13 residues. Germline CDR1 and CDR2: SQVTM and ANQGSEA. Written as DNA, the CDR3 is TGCAGTGCTTTTACCAGGGGGGACGAAAAACTGTTTTTT. Its translation is CSAFTRGDEKLFF. The full variable domain, rest sourced from reference TRBV29-1 and TRBJ1-4, is SAVISQKPSRDICQRGTSLTIQCQVDSQVTMMFWYRQQPGQSLTLIATANQGSEATYESGFVIDKFPISRPNLTFSTLTVSNMSPEDSSIYLCSAFTRGDEKLFFGSGTQLSVL.

To note about this clonotype: A much larger clone is a single base away; this may be a read error. The J gene is TRBJ2-7, the V gene TRBV7-9; D gene uncertain. The CDR3 is 12 residues long. Germline lookup yields CDR1 SEHNR and CDR2 FQNEAQ (reference sequence). Trimming cost V 3 bases and J 5 bases, with 8 bases left between them. The CDR3 DNA follows: TGTGCCAGCAGCTTTATAGCCCACGAGCAGTACTTC. Translation gives CASSFIAHEQYF.

This sequence joins TRBV10-3 and TRBJ2-7, with D tentatively TRBD2 (6 bases). The CDR3 loop spans 14 amino acids. Germline V gives CDR1 ENHRY, CDR2 SYGVKD. Between the trimmed V and J ends, which lost 7 bases and 0 bases, there was a span of 13 bases. The CDR3: CAITHAGSSYEQYF. As DNA, the CDR3 is TGTGCCATCACCCACGCGGGGTCCTCCTACGAGCAGTACTTC.

The V call is TRBV29-1, the J call TRBJ1-1; 7 bases fit TRBD1. V lost 7 bases and J lost 1; bases outside the gene matches: 6. CDR1 is SQVTM and CDR2 is ANQGSEA in the germline V gene. This CDR3 has 13 residues. CDR3 nucleotide sequence: TGCAGCGGCACCGGGACAGCGAACACTGAAGCTTTCTTT. Amino acids: CSGTGTANTEAFF.

This clonotype was counted between two and nine times. The rearrangement uses TRBV5-1 and TRBJ2-7; D is uncertain. The V gene's germline CDR1 is SGHRS and CDR2 YFSETQ. This CDR3 contains 14 residues. Trimming took off 4 bases at V and 5 bases at J, with 16 bases between the two ends. The CDR3 sequence: CASSARTVFDEQYF. The CDR3 region has the DNA TGCGCCAGCAGCGCCAGGACGGTGTTTGACGAGCAGTACTTC.